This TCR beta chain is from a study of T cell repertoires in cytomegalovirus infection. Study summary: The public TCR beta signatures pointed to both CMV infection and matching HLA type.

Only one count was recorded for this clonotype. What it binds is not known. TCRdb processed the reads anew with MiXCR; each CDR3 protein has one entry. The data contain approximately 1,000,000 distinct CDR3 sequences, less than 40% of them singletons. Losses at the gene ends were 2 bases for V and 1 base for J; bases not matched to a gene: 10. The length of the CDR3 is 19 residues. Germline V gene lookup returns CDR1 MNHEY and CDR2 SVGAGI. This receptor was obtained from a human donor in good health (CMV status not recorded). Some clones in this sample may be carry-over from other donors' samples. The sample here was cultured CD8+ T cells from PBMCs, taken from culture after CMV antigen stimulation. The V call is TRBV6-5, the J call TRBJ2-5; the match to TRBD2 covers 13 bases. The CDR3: CASSYDTSGGEAIQETQYF. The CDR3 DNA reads TGTGCCAGCAGTTACGATACTAGCGGGGGGGAAGCCATCCAAGAGACCCAGTACTTC.